Below are 17 T cell receptor beta chains sequenced from a single sample in a study of cytomegalovirus exposure and HLA in healthy donors. This PCR relied on a set of 60 Vbeta primers and 13 Jbeta primers. Assay: immunoSEQ multiplex PCR; the TCRdb copy retains only in-frame clones and omits some. The data show over 140,000 clones, with about 80% seen just once and 1.2% to 1.5% held by the top ten. The source material was PBMCs. These receptors were collected from a man aged 25-45 years in good health and CMV-seropositive.

This clone has just one count. The rearrangement links TRBV4-1 to TRBJ2-1; possible D gene TRBD2, 6 bases. Germline CDR1 is MGHRA and CDR2 is YSYEKL. The V end was cut by 4 bases, the J end by 0 bases, with 13 bases between. The CDR3 contains 16 residues. In nucleotides, the CDR3 is TGCGCCAGCAGCCCCATAGCGACTAGCTCCTACAATGAGCAGTTCTTC. It is translated as CASSPIATSSYNEQFF.

This clone was detected only a few times. The rearrangement joins TRBV10-3 to TRBJ2-3; 9 bases match TRBD1. CDR3 length: 15 amino acids. J lost 3 bases, V lost 7 bases, and 8 bases had no gene match. Germline CDR1 ENHRY, CDR2 SYGVKD. The CDR3: CAITPGQGGTDTQYF. The CDR3 nucleotides are TGTGCCATCACTCCGGGACAGGGAGGGACAGATACGCAGTATTTT.

The chain recombines TRBV11-3 with TRBJ2-5; tentatively, D is TRBD2 (5 bases). CDR1 is SGHNT and CDR2 is YENEEA in the germline V gene. CDR3 size: 17 residues. V lost 3 bases and J 1 base, leaving 18 bases between the germline ends. In DNA, the CDR3 is TGTGCCAGCAGCTTGGGTCGAGGTCTTCGGGGCCAAGAGACCCAGTACTTC. Residues: CASSLGRGLRGQETQYF.

The chain employs TRBV5-6 and TRBJ2-7; TRBD1 aligns across 12 bases. The CDR3 is made up of 17 amino acids. Germline V gene sequence: CDR1 SGHDT, CDR2 YYEEEE. V gave up 0 bases and J gave up 5 bases; unmatched junction bases: 9. The CDR3 region has the DNA TGTGCCAGCAGCTTGGGGTTTGGGACAGGGGGCTTCCACGAGCAGTACTTC. Translating it yields CASSLGFGTGGFHEQYF.

This rearrangement joins TRBV28 to TRBJ1-2; no reliable D call. Germline V CDR1 and CDR2: MDHEN, SYDVKM. There are 13 residues in the CDR3. Trimming left V 0 bases short and J 8 bases short, with 10 bases between. In DNA form, the CDR3 reads TGTGCCAGCAGTTTATGGGCCTCCATAGGCTACACCTTC. Translating gives CASSLWASIGYTF.

This chain joins TRBV6-5 and TRBJ2-2, with 8 bases identical to TRBD1. In germline, CDR1 is MNHEY, CDR2 SVGAGI. The CDR3 runs 13 residues. V shed 10 bases and J 7 bases; nucleotides not matched to a gene: 8. The CDR3 nucleotides are TGTGCCACAACCCAGGGGGCAAGCGGGGAGCTGTTTTTT. It is translated as CATTQGASGELFF.

The chain couples TRBV7-9 to TRBJ2-1, with D perhaps matching TRBD1 (6 bases). Trimming stripped 6 bases from V and 6 bases from J, with 9 bases between. In germline, CDR1 is SEHNR, CDR2 FQNEAQ (reference sequence). The CDR3 spans 12 residues. The CDR3 region is CASRQGPNEQFF. Written as DNA, the CDR3 is TGTGCCAGCAGACAGGGCCCCAATGAGCAGTTCTTC.

This clone appeared once. The chain joins TRBV5-1 to TRBJ2-1; 10 bases map to TRBD2. CDR3 length: 17 amino acids. Losses at the gene ends were 0 bases for V and 2 bases for J; bases not matched to a gene: 5. Germline V gives CDR1 SGHRS, CDR2 YFSETQ. The CDR3 sequence is CASSLAERGGPYNEQFF. The CDR3 bases are TGCGCCAGCAGCTTGGCTGAGCGGGGGGGGCCCTACAATGAGCAGTTCTTC.

This clone was observed a handful of times. This sequence joins TRBV27 and TRBJ1-1; perhaps TRBD1 as D (6 bases). This CDR3 spans 13 amino acids. The germline V gene encodes CDR1 MNHEY and CDR2 SMNVEV (reference sequence). V was cut by 2 bases and J by 7 bases, with 11 bases left in between. The CDR3 DNA reads TGTGCCAGCAGTTTAACAGGGTTGGGTGAAGCTTTCTTT. Its translation: CASSLTGLGEAFF.

J is TRBJ2-1 and V is TRBV15; 7 bases fit TRBD1. In germline, CDR1 is LNHNV, CDR2 YYDKDF (reference sequence). The CDR3 consists of 16 residues. Trimming took 4 bases from V and 5 from J; bases not matched to a gene: 11. The CDR3 sequence is CATSTLRQGPHNEQFF. DNA for the CDR3: TGTGCCACCAGCACCCTTCGACAGGGACCCCACAATGAGCAGTTCTTC. Drawing the rest from reference TRBV15 and TRBJ2-1, the complete variable domain is DAMVIQNPRYQVTQFGKPVTLSCSQTLNHNVMYWYQQKSSQAPKLLFHYYDKDFNNEADTPDNFQSRRPNTSFCFLDIRSPGLGDTAMYLCATSTLRQGPHNEQFFGPGTRLTVL.

The chain recombines TRBV7-8 with TRBJ2-5; 7 bases are a match to TRBD1. Germline V CDR1 and CDR2: SGHVS, FQNEAQ. This CDR3 has 15 residues. Trimming took 4 bases from V and 11 from J; bases not matched to a gene: 16. For the CDR3, the DNA is TGTGCCAGCAGCTACGCCCGGGACAGCCTGTGGGAGCAGTACTTC. This sequence encodes CASSYARDSLWEQYF.

The chain combines TRBV9 with TRBJ2-4; 9 positions match TRBD2. This CDR3 has 17 residues. V was clipped by 3 bases and J by 6 bases; unmatched bases: 13. Germline-derived CDR1 and CDR2 are SGDLS and YYNGEE. The CDR3 region is CASSADVAGVSGNIQYF. The CDR3 nucleotides read TGTGCCAGCAGCGCAGACGTAGCGGGAGTATCTGGAAACATTCAGTACTTC.

This chain uses TRBV4-2 with TRBJ2-3; 7 bases fit TRBD1. V lost 0 bases, J lost 0 bases, and 3 bases stayed unmatched. Germline assignment: CDR1 LGHNA and CDR2 YNFKEQ. The CDR3 consists of 16 residues. CDR3 region: CASSQDLTGSTDTQYF. The CDR3 bases are TGTGCCAGCAGCCAAGATTTGACAGGGAGCACAGATACGCAGTATTTT.

V usage is TRBV29-1 and J usage is TRBJ2-7; 7 nucleotides match TRBD2. Germline V gene sequence: CDR1 SQVTM, CDR2 ANQGSEA. The ends lost 8 bases at V and 7 bases at J; junction bases unmatched: 14. The CDR3 consists of 13 residues. The CDR3 loop is CSFAGSWGGEQYF. CDR3 DNA sequence: TGCAGCTTCGCCGGGTCCTGGGGGGGGGAGCAGTACTTC.

V gene TRBV14 combines with J gene TRBJ2-1; 9 bases match TRBD1. This CDR3 has 15 amino acids. Trimming removed 4 bases from V and 1 base from J; junction bases left unmatched: 2. CDR1 SGHDN and CDR2 FVKESK come from the germline V gene. The CDR3 bases are TGTGCCAGCAGCCCGGACAGGGGATCCTACAATGAGCAGTTCTTC. It specifies CASSPDRGSYNEQFF. The whole variable domain, remainder taken from reference TRBV14 and TRBJ2-1, is EAGVTQFPSHSVIEKGQTVTLRCDPISGHDNLYWYRRVMGKEIKFLLHFVKESKQDESGMPNNRFLAERTGGTYSTLKVQPAELEDSGVYFCASSPDRGSYNEQFFGPGTRLTVL.

V usage is TRBV5-5 and J usage is TRBJ1-2; a weak D match, TRBD1 (5 bases). The V end lost 2 bases, the J end lost 1 base, and 12 bases lay between the germline ends. The germline V gene encodes CDR1 SGHKS and CDR2 YYEKEE (reference sequence). This CDR3 comprises 15 residues. The CDR3 DNA reads TGTGCCAGCAGCTTAGACAGACGACATAACTATGGCTACACCTTC. Its translation: CASSLDRRHNYGYTF.

The chain links TRBV7-9 to TRBJ1-5; maybe TRBD1 (5 bases). Germline V CDR1 and CDR2: SEHNR, FQNEAQ (reference sequence). CDR3 length: 13 amino acids. The germline V and J ends were trimmed by 5 bases and 5 bases, with 10 bases remaining between them. This CDR3 is CASSQEQDQPQHF. In nucleotides, the CDR3 is TGTGCCAGCAGCCAAGAACAGGATCAGCCCCAGCATTTT.